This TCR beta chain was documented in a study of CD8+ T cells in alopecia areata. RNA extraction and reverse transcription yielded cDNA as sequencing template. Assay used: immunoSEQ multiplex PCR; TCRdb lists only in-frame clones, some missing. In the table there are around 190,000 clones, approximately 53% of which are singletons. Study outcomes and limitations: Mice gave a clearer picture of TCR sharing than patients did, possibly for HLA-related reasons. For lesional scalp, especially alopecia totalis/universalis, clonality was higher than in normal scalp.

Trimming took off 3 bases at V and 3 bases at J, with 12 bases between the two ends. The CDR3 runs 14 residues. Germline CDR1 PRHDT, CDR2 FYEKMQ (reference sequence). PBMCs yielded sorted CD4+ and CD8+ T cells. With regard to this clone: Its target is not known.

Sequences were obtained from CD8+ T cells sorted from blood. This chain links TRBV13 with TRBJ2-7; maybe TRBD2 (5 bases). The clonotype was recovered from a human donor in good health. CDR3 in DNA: TGTGCCAGCAGCTTCCGGGGATCAAACTACGAGCAGTACTTC. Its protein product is CASSFRGSNYEQYF.